These 22 T cell receptor beta chains originate from one sample sequenced in a study of beta chain features in type 1 diabetes. Study-wide points: The study found moderately but significantly shorter TCRB CDR3s in all four CD4+ subsets of Type 1 diabetes patients.

No antigen has been identified for these receptors. Since all of the isolated RNA was reverse transcribed, expressed TCRB transcripts were what got sequenced. Produced via immunoSEQ multiplex PCR; TCRdb's table is partial and in-frame only. The repertoire holds more than 300,000 clones, with 9.5% to 10% as singletons. Sequenced material: central memory CD4+ T cells from blood. These receptors were taken from a young man with type 1 diabetes.

This clone was found a few times. This rearrangement joins TRBV7-2 to TRBJ2-7; D is unclear. This CDR3 spans 12 amino acids. The germline V and J ends were trimmed by 1 base and 6 bases, with 7 bases remaining between them. The germline CDR1 and CDR2 sequences are SGHTA and FQGNSA. The CDR3 loop reads CASSLVLSEQYF. The DNA for the CDR3 is TGTGCCAGCAGCTTAGTCCTCAGCGAGCAGTACTTC.

This clone was seen more than once but under ten times. The V call is TRBV7-2, the J call TRBJ2-3; D remains unclear. The CDR3 consists of 14 residues. Trimming removed 5 bases at V and 5 bases at J, with 14 bases between. Germline V CDR1 and CDR2: SGHTA, FQGNSA. For the CDR3, the DNA is TGTGCCAGCAGCCTACGCGCGAACGGAGATACGCAGTATTTT. Translation gives CASSLRANGDTQYF.

The chain uses TRBV9 and TRBJ2-2; no clear D. The germline V gene has CDR1 SGDLS and CDR2 YYNGEE. V lost 3 bases, J lost 8 bases, and 20 bases lay in between. This CDR3 is built from 16 residues. CDR3 nucleotide sequence: TGTGCCAGCAGCGCCCAGCAGTTCCCCCCGTCGGGGGAGCTGTTTTTT. It encodes CASSAQQFPPSGELFF.

This clone was detected a few times. The gene calls are TRBV7-6 and TRBJ2-7, with a weak D call TRBD1 (6 bases). Germline assignment: CDR1 SGHVS and CDR2 FNYEAQ. The CDR3 is 16 amino acids. V was pared by 5 bases and J by 3 bases, with 20 bases between. CDR3 sequence reads: CASSPVTGLDNYEQYF. DNA for the CDR3: TGTGCCAGCAGCCCAGTGACAGGCCTGGACAACTACGAGCAGTACTTC.

This clone was recorded a few times. J is TRBJ2-7 and V is TRBV5-4; tentatively, D is TRBD1 (6 bases). The CDR3 totals 12 residues. Trimming removed 2 bases at V and 7 bases at J, with 10 bases between. Germline V gene lookup returns CDR1 SGHNT and CDR2 YYREEE (reference sequence). CDR3 coding DNA: TGTGCCAGCAGCTTACAGGGTTTGGAGCAGTACTTC. Its protein is CASSLQGLEQYF. Using reference TRBV5-4 and TRBJ2-7 for the parts outside the CDR3, the full variable domain is ETGVTQSPTHLIKTRGQQVTLRCSSQSGHNTVSWYQQALGQGPQFIFQYYREEENGRGNFPPRFSGLQFPNYSSELNVNALELDDSALYLCASSLQGLEQYFGPGTRLTVT.

As to this clone: One end of the junction does not line up with germline, which may come from a read error. V usage is TRBV4-3 and J usage is TRBJ2-5, with 12 bases that match TRBD2. CDR1 LGHNA and CDR2 YSLEER come from the germline V gene. The length of the CDR3 is 16 residues. The CDR3 is CASSQKTSGSQGTQYF. The CDR3 DNA is TGCGCCAGCAGCCAAAAGACTAGCGGGAGTCAAGGGACCCAGTACTTC.

This chain joins TRBV2 and TRBJ2-3; 10 nucleotides match TRBD2. Germline V gene lookup returns CDR1 SNHLY and CDR2 FYNNEI. J gave up 2 bases and V 6 bases, and 14 bases lay outside the gene matches. The CDR3 runs 18 residues. CDR3 bases: TGTGCCAGCAGAGACCTCCGTGTAGCGGGAGGTTCCACAGATACGCAGTATTTT. Translation: CASRDLRVAGGSTDTQYF.

The chain recombines TRBV28 with TRBJ2-7; D is tentatively TRBD1 or TRBD2 (5 bases each). CDR1 is MDHEN and CDR2 is SYDVKM in the germline V gene. The CDR3 covers 13 residues. Trimming removed 7 bases from V and 6 bases from J, with 16 bases in between. In nucleotides, the CDR3 is TGTGCCAGCATGCCCCGACTCGGGGCCGAGCAGTACTTC. Protein product: CASMPRLGAEQYF.

The gene calls are TRBV6-1 and TRBJ2-5; 8 bases line up with TRBD2. Germline values: CDR1 MNHNS, CDR2 SASEGT. The CDR3 is 15 amino acids. The V gene end was trimmed by 6 bases and the J gene end by 4 bases; junction bases not matched to a gene: 10. This chain's CDR3 is CASRETGTRGETQYF. CDR3 coding DNA: TGTGCCAGCAGAGAAACCGGGACTAGAGGAGAGACCCAGTACTTC.

This clone was seen a handful of times. CDR3 DNA: TGTGCCAGTAGTATAACTAGCCTCGCAGATACGCAGTATTTT. The encoded protein is CASSITSLADTQYF. This rearrangement joins TRBV19 to TRBJ2-3; D is possibly TRBD2 (6 bases). Germline CDR1 LNHDA, CDR2 SQIVND (reference sequence). This CDR3 has 14 residues. V was cut by 2 bases and J by 4 bases, with 10 bases left in between.

This clone was counted only a few times. The chain has TRBV28 and TRBJ1-4; D uncertain. The germline V and J ends were trimmed by 6 bases and 7 bases, with 12 bases remaining between them. Germline lookup yields CDR1 MDHEN and CDR2 SYDVKM. The CDR3 is 13 residues long. This chain's CDR3 is CASRYTGSEKLFF. The DNA for the CDR3 is TGTGCCAGCAGATACACGGGGAGTGAAAAACTGTTTTTT.

This clone was seen at least ten times. The rearrangement links TRBV19 to TRBJ1-5; TRBD1 is a possible D gene (5 bases). CDR1 is LNHDA, CDR2 SQIVND, per germline (reference sequence). Trimming removed 6 bases from V and 5 bases from J, with 14 bases in between. The length of the CDR3 is 14 residues. Written as DNA, the CDR3 is TGTGCCAGTAGGGGACTTCGGGCGGATCAGCCCCAGCATTTT. As protein: CASRGLRADQPQHF.

The table lists this clone with a few counts. The chain has TRBV9 and TRBJ1-1, with TRBD1 matching 7 bases. This CDR3 comprises 14 residues. CDR1 is SGDLS, CDR2 YYNGEE, per germline. V dropped 4 bases and J dropped 0; count of bases not matched to a gene: 3. CDR3 sequence reads: CASSSGQLNTEAFF. The CDR3 region has the DNA TGTGCCAGCAGCTCGGGACAGTTGAACACTGAAGCTTTCTTT.

The rearrangement joins TRBV7-9 to TRBJ2-5; 12 bases map to TRBD2. The CDR3 spans 15 residues. V was pared by 1 base and J by 5 bases, with 2 bases of the junction left unmatched. Per the germline V gene, CDR1 is SEHNR and CDR2 is FQNEAQ (reference sequence). The CDR3 nucleotides are TGTGCCAGCAGCTTAGGTACTAGCGGGAGGGAGACCCAGTACTTC. Its protein product is CASSLGTSGRETQYF.

This chain uses TRBV2 with TRBJ2-2, with D perhaps TRBD2 (6 bases). The CDR3 is 14 amino acids. V lost 6 bases, J lost 5 bases, and 13 bases lay in between. Per germline, CDR1 SNHLY and CDR2 FYNNEI. The CDR3 protein is CASRRDSQTGELFF. The CDR3 nucleotides are TGTGCCAGCAGGCGGGACTCGCAAACCGGGGAGCTGTTTTTT.

The chain recombines TRBV27 with TRBJ2-1, with a weak D call TRBD1 (6 bases). Trimming removed 3 bases at V and 8 bases at J, with 14 bases between. Germline V gives CDR1 MNHEY, CDR2 SMNVEV (reference sequence). This CDR3 has 14 amino acids. In DNA, the CDR3 is TGTGCCAGCAGTTTGTTTGAGGGGGAATATGAGCAGTTCTTC. Protein sequence: CASSLFEGEYEQFF.

This clone was recorded a few times. The chain joins TRBV28 to TRBJ2-3, with D perhaps matching TRBD2 (6 bases). CDR1 and CDR2 from the germline V gene are MDHEN and SYDVKM. V lost 7 bases, J lost 5 bases, and 10 bases lay in between. The CDR3 sequence is 12 residues long. The CDR3 DNA sequence: TGTGCCAGCAAGGTGGGGGGAGATACGCAGTATTTT. Translating it yields CASKVGGDTQYF.

The chain joins TRBV18 to TRBJ2-1; the D gene is possibly TRBD1 (5 bases). Germline CDR1 is KGHSH and CDR2 is LQKENI. With 1 base removed from V and 6 bases from J, the gap between germline ends came to 7 bases. This CDR3 comprises 13 residues. This CDR3 reads CASSPQRGNEQFF. For the CDR3, the DNA is TGTGCCAGCTCACCACAAAGGGGCAATGAGCAGTTCTTC.

This clone appeared a few times. The V call is TRBV4-2, the J call TRBJ2-5, with D possibly matching TRBD2 (5 bases). Germline CDR1 and CDR2: LGHNA and YNFKEQ. Trimming cost V 6 bases and J 0 bases, with 11 bases left between them. CDR3 length: 14 residues. For the CDR3, the DNA is TGTGCCAGCAGTGGGTTAGCGAACCAAGAGACCCAGTACTTC. Translation gives CASSGLANQETQYF.

V is TRBV10-1 and J is TRBJ1-3; no reliable D call. With 4 bases removed from V and 2 bases from J, the gap between germline ends came to 15 bases. Germline V CDR1 and CDR2: WNHNN, SYGVQD (reference sequence). CDR3 length: 16 amino acids. CDR3 in amino acids: CASSGPNGLTGNTIYF. The CDR3 region has the DNA TGCGCCAGCAGTGGGCCAAACGGGCTCACTGGAAACACCATATATTTT.

This clone was counted between two and nine times. The genes are TRBV19 and TRBJ2-7, with 11 bases aligning to TRBD1. V was clipped by 3 bases and J by 3 bases; unmatched bases: 7. This CDR3 contains 16 residues. Per the germline V gene, CDR1 is LNHDA and CDR2 is SQIVND (reference sequence). The CDR3 sequence: CASSMEHGTGGYEQYF. The CDR3 DNA is TGTGCCAGTAGTATGGAGCATGGGACAGGGGGCTACGAGCAGTACTTC.

Only one count was recorded for this clone. This CDR3 is also generated by other DNA sequences in the sample. The CDR3 nucleotides read TGTGCCAGCAGTTTGAGAGATTACGAGCAGTACTTC. This sequence encodes CASSLRDYEQYF. This rearrangement joins TRBV28 to TRBJ2-7; D gene uncertain. In germline, CDR1 is MDHEN, CDR2 SYDVKM. The CDR3 consists of 12 residues. V was cut by 3 bases and J by 4 bases, with 7 bases left in between.